The 19 T cell receptor beta chains given below trace back to one sample, sequenced in a study of T-cell memory formation after mild COVID-19. TCRdb reprocessed the 5' RACE reads via MiXCR and lists one record per CDR3 protein. The table lists around 200,000 distinct CDR3 sequences, 16% of them singletons. What was sequenced was PBMCs or a T cell subset sorted from them (not recorded which). The receptors here all came from an adult woman who had mild COVID-19 (a few samples of this study predate the infection). Cell type and time point are not known.

V is TRBV20-1 and J is TRBJ2-7; D ambiguous. From germline, CDR1 is DFQATT and CDR2 SNEGSKA (reference sequence). CDR3 length: 13 residues. With 3 bases removed from V and 6 bases from J, the gap between germline ends came to 15 bases. The CDR3 spells CSASSRALSEQYF. CDR3 DNA: TGCAGTGCTAGCAGCCGGGCTTTAAGCGAGCAGTACTTC.

This clonotype turned up a few times. The chain is built from TRBV7-9 and TRBJ2-5, with TRBD1 identical over 8 bases. Germline loops: CDR1 SEHNR, CDR2 FQNEAQ (reference sequence). Trimming cost V 5 bases and J 4 bases; bases outside gene matches: 6. CDR3 length: 14 amino acids. The CDR3 bases are TGTGCCAGCAGCCCCGGGACAGGCGCAGAGACCCAGTACTTC. Its protein product is CASSPGTGAETQYF. Filled out from reference TRBV7-9 and TRBJ2-5, the complete variable domain reads DTGVSQNPRHKITKRGQNVTFRCDPISEHNRLYWYRQTLGQGPEFLTYFQNEAQLEKSRLLSDRFSAERPKGSFSTLEIQRTEQGDSAMYLCASSPGTGAETQYFGPGTRLLVL.

The rearrangement uses TRBV20-1 and TRBJ2-5; D unclear. From germline, CDR1 is DFQATT and CDR2 SNEGSKA (reference sequence). The CDR3 runs to 13 residues. With 5 bases removed from V and 1 base from J, the gap between germline ends came to 11 bases. The CDR3 loop reads CSAPSGAQETQYF. CDR3 bases: TGCAGTGCTCCGTCAGGCGCCCAAGAGACCCAGTACTTC.

This clonotype is medium-sized by share. The V call is TRBV25-1, the J call TRBJ2-6, with D unresolved. Germline V gene lookup returns CDR1 MGHDK and CDR2 SYGVNS. The CDR3 is made up of 14 amino acids. V was pared by 5 bases and J by 0 bases, with 5 bases between. CDR3 in amino acids: CASSTDSGANVLTF. The CDR3 DNA reads TGTGCCAGCAGTACCGACTCTGGGGCCAACGTCCTGACTTTC.

This clonotype was counted between two and nine times. The chain links TRBV12-3 or TRBV12-4 to TRBJ1-3; no reliable D call. V was shortened by 2 bases and J by 8 bases, with 10 bases between the two germline ends. The CDR3 contains 13 residues. This CDR3 reads CASSLQLGDTIYF. The CDR3 nucleotides read TGTGCCAGCAGTTTACAGCTCGGGGACACCATATATTTT.

This clonotype was counted many times. The chain joins TRBV4-2 to TRBJ2-3; TRBD2 matches at 9 bases. CDR1 LGHNA and CDR2 YNFKEQ come from the germline V gene. V lost 6 bases, J lost 4 bases, and 5 bases stayed unmatched. CDR3 length: 14 residues. CDR3 DNA sequence: TGTGCCAGCAGGGGCGCGGGAGGGCCAGATACGCAGTATTTT. This translates into CASRGAGGPDTQYF.

This clonotype was seen a handful of times. The chain has TRBV20-1 and TRBJ1-4; D may be TRBD1 (5 bases). Germline-derived CDR1 and CDR2 are DFQATT and SNEGSKA (reference sequence). The CDR3 is 17 amino acids. Trimming cost V 0 bases and J 3 bases, with 17 bases left between them. CDR3 protein: CSARDAGGIGSNEKLFF. As DNA, the CDR3 is TGCAGTGCTAGAGATGCGGGGGGGATTGGTTCTAATGAAAAACTGTTTTTT.

The table lists this clonotype with a count of one. The J gene is TRBJ2-1, the V gene TRBV19; TRBD2 is a possible D gene (6 bases). From germline, CDR1 is LNHDA and CDR2 SQIVND (reference sequence). The V and J ends lost 7 bases and 0 bases respectively, with 13 bases between them. This CDR3 region has 15 residues. CDR3 amino acids: CASTRLGSSYNEQFF. CDR3 bases: TGTGCCAGTACCCGTCTCGGGAGCTCCTACAATGAGCAGTTCTTC.

There are many counts of this clonotype. This rearrangement joins TRBV7-2 to TRBJ2-1, with a tentative D call TRBD2 (6 bases). CDR1 is SGHTA, CDR2 FQGNSA, per germline. CDR3 length equals 18 residues. V was pared by 4 bases and J by 0 bases, with 19 bases between. CDR3 DNA: TGTGCCAGCAGCTCCTTCGGGGATAGCGGAGTCTCCTACAATGAGCAGTTCTTC. Translating it yields CASSSFGDSGVSYNEQFF. Filled out from reference TRBV7-2 and TRBJ2-1, the complete variable domain reads GAGVSQSPSNKVTEKGKDVELRCDPISGHTALYWYRQSLGQGLEFLIYFQGNSAPDKSGLPSDRFSAERTGGSVSTLTIQRTQQEDSAVYLCASSSFGDSGVSYNEQFFGPGTRLTVL.

This clonotype was counted many times. V is TRBV7-9 and J is TRBJ2-7; D remains ambiguous. V dropped 1 base and J dropped 6 bases, with 4 bases sitting between them. The CDR3 consists of 11 residues. Germline assignment: CDR1 SEHNR and CDR2 FQNEAQ (reference sequence). The CDR3 region is CASSLEVEQYF. DNA for the CDR3: TGTGCCAGCAGCTTAGAAGTCGAGCAGTACTTC. Full variable domain (outside the CDR3, taken from reference TRBV7-9 and TRBJ2-7): DTGVSQNPRHKITKRGQNVTFRCDPISEHNRLYWYRQTLGQGPEFLTYFQNEAQLEKSRLLSDRFSAERPKGSFSTLEIQRTEQGDSAMYLCASSLEVEQYFGPGTRLTVT.

J is TRBJ2-7 and V is TRBV10-3; 9 bases align to TRBD1. This CDR3 comprises 13 residues. Germline CDR1 ENHRY, CDR2 SYGVKD. The V gene end was trimmed by 11 bases and the J gene end by 2 bases; junction bases not matched to a gene: 7. The CDR3 region has the DNA TGTGCCTCGGGGGGACAGGGTACCTACGAGCAGTACTTC. This translates into CASGGQGTYEQYF.

This clonotype was detected a few times. The V gene is TRBV4-2, the J gene TRBJ2-5; TRBD1 might be the D (6 bases). This CDR3 is built from 15 residues. The V and J ends lost 2 bases and 2 bases respectively, with 12 bases between them. Germline V gene data show CDR1 as LGHNA and CDR2 as YNFKEQ. This CDR3 is CASSQRQGGQETQYF. The CDR3, as DNA: TGTGCCAGCAGCCAACGACAAGGGGGTCAAGAGACCCAGTACTTC.

Many counts were recorded for this clonotype. V usage is TRBV7-2 and J usage is TRBJ2-1, with D perhaps matching TRBD1 or TRBD2 (5 bases each). The CDR3 is made up of 14 amino acids. Germline assignment: CDR1 SGHTA and CDR2 FQGNSA. With 5 bases removed from V and 7 bases from J, the gap between germline ends came to 15 bases. The CDR3 here is CASSPGTSGNEQFF. CDR3 in DNA: TGTGCCAGCAGCCCGGGGACGTCGGGTAATGAGCAGTTCTTC.

V is TRBV15 and J is TRBJ2-3; 11 bases are a match to TRBD2. Trimming took 3 bases from V and 5 from J; bases not matched to a gene: 7. The CDR3 is made up of 16 amino acids. Germline assignment: CDR1 LNHNV and CDR2 YYDKDF (reference sequence). This CDR3 is CATSSGIAGGRDTQYF. The DNA for the CDR3 is TGTGCCACCAGCAGCGGCATAGCGGGGGGGCGAGATACGCAGTATTTT.

This clonotype was observed a few times. The chain carries TRBV18 and TRBJ2-1; 9 bases line up with TRBD2. Losses at the gene ends were 1 base for V and 10 bases for J; bases not matched to a gene: 14. Germline-derived CDR1 and CDR2 are KGHSH and LQKENI. The CDR3 runs 17 residues. CDR3 DNA sequence: TGTGCCAGCTCACCACTTAAAAGCGGGGGGTTTGCAGAGGAGCAGTTCTTC. Protein product: CASSPLKSGGFAEEQFF.

This clonotype was seen a few times. The junction differs from germline at one of its ends, possibly a read error. The V gene is TRBV30, the J gene TRBJ1-2; TRBD1 aligns across 8 bases. The CDR3 runs 12 residues. Germline V gene data show CDR1 as GTSNPN and CDR2 as SVGIG (reference sequence). CDR3 protein: CAWREDRVGSHF. The CDR3 DNA sequence: TGTGCCTGGAGAGAGGACAGGGTGGGGAGTCATTTC.

In this sample, this clonotype turned up a few times. The rearrangement uses TRBV20-1 and TRBJ1-3, with TRBD1 matching 7 bases. With V trimmed by 4 bases and J by 4 bases, 7 bases remained unmatched. Germline CDR1 DFQATT, CDR2 SNEGSKA (reference sequence). The CDR3 covers 14 residues. The CDR3 nucleotides are TGCAGTGCTACCCCGACAGGGAGGGGAAACACCATATATTTT. It yields the protein CSATPTGRGNTIYF.

The chain is built from TRBV12-5 and TRBJ2-1, with 9 bases that match TRBD1. Trimming took 11 bases from V and 6 from J; bases not matched to a gene: 11. Germline CDR1 reads LGHNT; CDR2 reads FRNRAP. The CDR3 is 14 residues long. Written as DNA, the CDR3 is TGTGCTGCAGGTCCCGGGACAGGGATCAATGAGCAGTTCTTC. It translates to CAAGPGTGINEQFF.

This clonotype was seen a handful of times. The genes are TRBV4-1 and TRBJ2-3; D is possibly TRBD1 or TRBD2 (5 bases each). Germline V gene data show CDR1 as MGHRA and CDR2 as YSYEKL. V shed 0 bases and J shed 10 bases, with 14 bases lying between them. This CDR3 spans 14 amino acids. The DNA of the CDR3 is TGCGCCAGCAGCCAAGAGAGGGGCGGTGTTCCGCAGTATTTT. As protein: CASSQERGGVPQYF.